A selection of T cell receptor beta chains follows, all from one sample in a study of cytomegalovirus exposure and HLA in healthy donors. The method was immunoSEQ multiplex PCR; TCRdb's version includes in-frame clones alone and lacks a portion of them. The sample lists approximately 79,000 clones; around four fifths were seen once. The sample was PBMCs. These receptors were obtained from a boy between 10 and 17 years old in good health and CMV-seronegative. Each CDR3 is given with its conserved first and last residue. D genes are given only for firm matches. Clone size appears in some rows only: once, few, many, or a class for an expanded clone.

TRBV14	.	.	TRBJ1-2	TGTGCCAGCAGCCATGTGGGGGCCCCCCGGTATGGCTACACCTTC	CASSHVGAPRYGYTF
TRBV6-5	TRBD1	.	TRBJ1-1	TGTGCCAGCAGTCCGGACAGGGGAAGGAACACTGAAGCTTTCTTT	CASSPDRGRNTEAFF
TRBV2	.	.	TRBJ2-4	TGTGCCAGCAGTCCAGGACAGCAATCCAAAAACATTCAGTACTTC	CASSPGQQSKNIQYF
TRBV7-9	.	.	TRBJ2-7	TGTGCCAGCAGCCCTCTAAGCGAGCAGTACTTC	CASSPLSEQYF
TRBV13	.	.	TRBJ1-3	TGTGCCAGCAGCTTAGTTTCAGGGCCTGGAAACACCATATATTTT	CASSLVSGPGNTIYF
TRBV27	.	.	TRBJ2-7	TGTGCCAGCAGTTTATCAGGGAGCCCCTACGAGCAGTACTTC	CASSLSGSPYEQYF
TRBV25-1	.	.	TRBJ1-6	TGTGCCAGCAGTGAAAGAGGGGGCTATAATTCACCCCTCCACTTT	CASSERGGYNSPLHF
TRBV27	.	.	TRBJ2-1	TGTGCCAGCAGTCGAGCGAACTCCTACAATGAGCAGTTCTTC	CASSRANSYNEQFF
TRBV9	.	.	TRBJ2-7	TGTGCCAGCAGCGCGCCAGACTCCTACGAGCAGTACTTC	CASSAPDSYEQYF
TRBV2	.	.	TRBJ1-5	TGTGCCAGCAGTGAAGGGTACGGAGAGAGGGCCCAGCATTTT	CASSEGYGERAQHF
TRBV4-3	.	few	TRBJ2-3	TGCGCCAGCAGCCAAGTTACAGGGCCAGATACGCAGTATTTT	CASSQVTGPDTQYF
TRBV2	TRBD1	few	TRBJ2-6	TGTGCCAGCAGTGAAGCAGGCGGACAGGCCGCCCTTGGGGCCAACGTCCTGACTTTC	CASSEAGGQAALGANVLTF
TRBV25-1	.	.	TRBJ1-5	TGTGCCAGCAGTGTACAGTATAGCAATCAGCCCCAGCATTTT	CASSVQYSNQPQHF
TRBV4-3	.	.	TRBJ1-4	TGCGCCAGCAGCCAAGATTCGCACAGAATTAATGAAAAACTGTTTTTT	CASSQDSHRINEKLFF
TRBV7-8	.	.	TRBJ1-5	TGTGCCAGCAGCCCCACTTACCGGGATAGCAATCAGCCCCAGCATTTT	CASSPTYRDSNQPQHF
TRBV30	.	.	TRBJ2-2	TGTGCCTGGAGCGACGGGGTTTATTCCGGGGAGCTGTTTTTT	CAWSDGVYSGELFF
TRBV7-8	TRBD1	.	TRBJ2-7	TGTGCCAGCAGCTCCCGCGACAGGGTCAACGAGCAGTACTTC	CASSSRDRVNEQYF
TRBV5-4	.	.	TRBJ2-4	TGTGCCAGCAGCTTGAATGGGGGGGCTAAGGCTCATGAGTACTTC	CASSLNGGAKAHEYF
TRBV28	.	.	TRBJ1-3	TGTGCCAGCAGTTTAGAGGTGGAGCCTGGAAACACCATATATTTT	CASSLEVEPGNTIYF
TRBV27	TRBD1	once	TRBJ2-6	TGTGCCAGCAGTTTCTTCGTCGGGACAGCCCCTTCTGGGGCCAACGTCCTGACTTTC	CASSFFVGTAPSGANVLTF
TRBV6-6	.	.	TRBJ1-2	TGTGCCAGCAGTTCGTCAGGGGCGGGCAATGGCTACACCTTC	CASSSSGAGNGYTF
TRBV15	TRBD1	.	TRBJ2-7	TGTGCCACCAGCAGAGATAATACAGGGGCCGCTCGGGAGCAGTACTTC	CATSRDNTGAAREQYF
TRBV28	TRBD1	few	TRBJ1-5	TGTGCCAGCAGTTTAACAGGGGCAAGAAATCAGCCCCAGCATTTT	CASSLTGARNQPQHF
TRBV7-2	TRBD1	once	TRBJ1-1	TGTGCCAGCAGCCGGAGTGGGACAGGGGGTCTGAACACTGAAGCTTTCTTT	CASSRSGTGGLNTEAFF
TRBV28	.	.	TRBJ2-4	TGTGCCAGCAGCCCGTATGAGGCGGGGAACATTCAGTACTTC	CASSPYEAGNIQYF
TRBV4-2	TRBD1	few	TRBJ2-7	TGTGCCAGCAGCCACCCGGGACAGGGCACGTACGAGCAGTACTTC	CASSHPGQGTYEQYF
TRBV18	.	.	TRBJ2-7	TGTGCCAGCTCACCTTCGGGGGGCTTCGACGAGCAGTACTTC	CASSPSGGFDEQYF
TRBV29-1	TRBD1	.	TRBJ1-2	TGCAGCGCCCCGACAGGGGGCAGGGGCTACACCTTC	CSAPTGGRGYTF
TRBV15	.	.	TRBJ1-1	TGTGCCACCACCCGGGTGGGTCTGGAAGCTTTCTTT	CATTRVGLEAFF
TRBV15	.	.	TRBJ1-4	TGTGCCACCAGCACGGGTGCAACTAATGAAAAACTGTTTTTT	CATSTGATNEKLFF
TRBV18	.	few	TRBJ1-2	TGTGCCAGCTCACCAGGCAGGGACACCTATGGCTACACCTTC	CASSPGRDTYGYTF
TRBV29-1	.	.	TRBJ1-2	TGCAGCGTTGAAAAGGGGGATACACATGGCTACACCTTC	CSVEKGDTHGYTF
TRBV2	TRBD1	.	TRBJ2-7	TGTGCCAGCGTTGAATGGCAGGGGGCCTACGAGCAGTACTTC	CASVEWQGAYEQYF
TRBV7-7	TRBD1	.	TRBJ2-7	TGTGCTAGCAGCTTAGACAGGGGAGGCGAGCAGTACTTC	CASSLDRGGEQYF
TRBV14	TRBD2	.	TRBJ2-5	TGTGCCAGCAGCCAAGGGACTAGCGGGAGATGGAGGCAAGAGACCCAGTACTTC	CASSQGTSGRWRQETQYF
TRBV6-5	.	.	TRBJ1-4	TGTGCCACCCGGGCCAGGACATCTGAAAAACTGTTTTTT	CATRARTSEKLFF
TRBV9	TRBD1	.	TRBJ2-3	TGTGCCAGCAGCGTAGAGGGACAGGGGATAGATACGCAGTATTTT	CASSVEGQGIDTQYF
TRBV30	TRBD2	once	TRBJ2-3	TGTGCCTGGAGTCTTGAGGCTAGCGGGGGCGGGAATACGCAGTATTTT	CAWSLEASGGGNTQYF
TRBV30	TRBD1	.	TRBJ2-7	TGTGCCTGTCAAAGGACAGGGGGAGGTGTGTCAGTGTACGAGCAGTACTTC	CACQRTGGGVSVYEQYF